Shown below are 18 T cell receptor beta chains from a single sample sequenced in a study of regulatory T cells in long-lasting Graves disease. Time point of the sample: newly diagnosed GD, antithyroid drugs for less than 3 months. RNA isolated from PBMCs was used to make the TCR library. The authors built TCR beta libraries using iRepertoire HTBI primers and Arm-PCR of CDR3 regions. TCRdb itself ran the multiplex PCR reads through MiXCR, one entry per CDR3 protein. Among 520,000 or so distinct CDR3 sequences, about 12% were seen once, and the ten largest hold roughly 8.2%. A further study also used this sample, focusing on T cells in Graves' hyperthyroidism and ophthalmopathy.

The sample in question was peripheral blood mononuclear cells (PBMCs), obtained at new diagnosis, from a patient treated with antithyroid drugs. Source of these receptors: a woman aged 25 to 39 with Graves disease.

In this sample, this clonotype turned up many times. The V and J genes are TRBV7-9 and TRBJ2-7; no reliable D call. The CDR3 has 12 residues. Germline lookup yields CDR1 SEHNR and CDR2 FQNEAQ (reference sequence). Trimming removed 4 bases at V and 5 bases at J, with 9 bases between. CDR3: CASSSTFDEQYF. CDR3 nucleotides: TGTGCCAGCAGCTCTACCTTCGACGAGCAGTACTTC.

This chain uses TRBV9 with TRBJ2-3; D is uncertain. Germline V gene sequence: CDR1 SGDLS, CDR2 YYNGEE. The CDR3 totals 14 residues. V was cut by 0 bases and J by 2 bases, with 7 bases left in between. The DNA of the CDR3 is TGTGCCAGCAGCGTAGGGACGGTCACAGATACGCAGTATTTT. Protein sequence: CASSVGTVTDTQYF.

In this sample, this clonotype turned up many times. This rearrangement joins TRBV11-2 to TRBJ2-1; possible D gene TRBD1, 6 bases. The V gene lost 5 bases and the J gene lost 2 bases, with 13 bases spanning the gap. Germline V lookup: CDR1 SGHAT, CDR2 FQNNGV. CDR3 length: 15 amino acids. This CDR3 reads CASSPDSSAYNEQFF. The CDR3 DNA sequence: TGTGCCAGCAGCCCGGACAGTTCCGCCTACAATGAGCAGTTCTTC. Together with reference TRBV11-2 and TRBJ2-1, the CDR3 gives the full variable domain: EAGVAQSPRYKIIEKRQSVAFWCNPISGHATLYWYQQILGQGPKLLIQFQNNGVVDDSQLPKDRFSAERLKGVDSTLKIQPAKLEDSAVYLCASSPDSSAYNEQFFGPGTRLTVL.

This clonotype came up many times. The CDR3 DNA sequence: TGTGCCAGCAGTTCTACAGCTAATGATGAAAAACTGTTTTTT. Residues: CASSSTANDEKLFF. This chain connects TRBV12-3 or TRBV12-4 to TRBJ1-4; D gene unclear. The CDR3 loop spans 14 amino acids. The V and J ends lost 4 bases and 6 bases respectively, with 12 bases between them.

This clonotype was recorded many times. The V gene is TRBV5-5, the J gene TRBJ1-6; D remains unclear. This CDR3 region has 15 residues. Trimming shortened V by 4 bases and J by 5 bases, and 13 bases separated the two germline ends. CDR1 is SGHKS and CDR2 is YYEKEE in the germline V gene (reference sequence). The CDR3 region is CASSLPPLHNSPLHF. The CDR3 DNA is TGTGCCAGCAGCCTACCTCCTCTACATAATTCACCCCTCCACTTT.

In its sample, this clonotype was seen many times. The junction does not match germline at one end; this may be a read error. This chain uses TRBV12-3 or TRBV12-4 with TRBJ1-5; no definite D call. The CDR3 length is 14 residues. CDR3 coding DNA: TGTGCCAGCAGCTTAGGGTTTTCGGGACAGCCCCAGCATTTT. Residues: CASSLGFSGQPQHF.

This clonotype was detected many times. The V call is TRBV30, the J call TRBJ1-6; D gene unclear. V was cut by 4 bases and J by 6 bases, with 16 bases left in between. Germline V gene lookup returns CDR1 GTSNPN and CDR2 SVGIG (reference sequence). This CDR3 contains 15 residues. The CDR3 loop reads CAWKVAGLSNSPLHF. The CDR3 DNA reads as TGTGCCTGGAAGGTGGCAGGACTAAGTAATTCACCCCTCCACTTT.

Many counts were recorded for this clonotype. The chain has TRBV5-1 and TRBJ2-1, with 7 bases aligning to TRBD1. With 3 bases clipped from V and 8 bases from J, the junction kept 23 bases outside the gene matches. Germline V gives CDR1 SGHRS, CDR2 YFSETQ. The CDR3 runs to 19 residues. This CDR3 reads CASSWRMGLLTGSRDEQFF. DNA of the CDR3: TGCGCCAGCAGCTGGAGAATGGGGCTACTGACAGGGTCCCGTGATGAGCAGTTCTTC.

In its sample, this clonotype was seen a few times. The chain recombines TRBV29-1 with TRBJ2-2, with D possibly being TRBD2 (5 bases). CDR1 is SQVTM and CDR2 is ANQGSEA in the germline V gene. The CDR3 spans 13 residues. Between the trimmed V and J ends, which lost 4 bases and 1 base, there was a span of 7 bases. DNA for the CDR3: TGCAGCGTTGTTGGAGGGAACACCGGGGAGCTGTTTTTT. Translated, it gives CSVVGGNTGELFF.

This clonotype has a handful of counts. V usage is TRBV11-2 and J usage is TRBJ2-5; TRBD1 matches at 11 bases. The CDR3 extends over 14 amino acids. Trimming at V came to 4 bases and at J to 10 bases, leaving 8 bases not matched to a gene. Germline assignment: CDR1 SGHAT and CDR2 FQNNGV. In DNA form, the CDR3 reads TGTGCCAGCAGCTCCGGGACAGGGGGGAATAACCAGTACTTC. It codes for CASSSGTGGNNQYF.

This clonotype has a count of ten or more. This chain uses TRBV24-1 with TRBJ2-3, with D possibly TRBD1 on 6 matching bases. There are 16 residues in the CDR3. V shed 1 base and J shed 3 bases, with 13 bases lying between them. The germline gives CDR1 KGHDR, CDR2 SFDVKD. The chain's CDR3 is CATSDLGQRGTDTQYF. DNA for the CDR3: TGTGCCACCAGTGATTTAGGACAGCGAGGGACAGATACGCAGTATTTT.

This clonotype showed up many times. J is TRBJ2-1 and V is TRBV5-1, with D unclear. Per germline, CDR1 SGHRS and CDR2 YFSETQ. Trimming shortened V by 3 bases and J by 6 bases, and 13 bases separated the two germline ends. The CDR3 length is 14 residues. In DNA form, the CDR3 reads TGCGCCAGCAGCTCCCCGGATCTTATCAATGAGCAGTTCTTC. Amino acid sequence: CASSSPDLINEQFF.

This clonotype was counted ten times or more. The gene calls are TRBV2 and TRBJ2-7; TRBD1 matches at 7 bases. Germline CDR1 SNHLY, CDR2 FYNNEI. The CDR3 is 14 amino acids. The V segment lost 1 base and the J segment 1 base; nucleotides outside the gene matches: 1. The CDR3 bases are TGTGCCAGCAGTGAAGGGACAGGTTCCTACGAGCAGTACTTC. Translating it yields CASSEGTGSYEQYF.

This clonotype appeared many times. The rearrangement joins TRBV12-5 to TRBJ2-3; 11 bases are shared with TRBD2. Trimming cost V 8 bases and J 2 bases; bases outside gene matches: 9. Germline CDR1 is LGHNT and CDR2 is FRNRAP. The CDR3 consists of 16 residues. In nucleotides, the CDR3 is TGTGCTAGTCAACGGGCACTAGCGGGAGCCACAGATACGCAGTATTTT. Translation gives CASQRALAGATDTQYF. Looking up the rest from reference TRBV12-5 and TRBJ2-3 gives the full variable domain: DARVTQTPRHKVTEMGQEVTMRCQPILGHNTVFWYRQTMMQGLELLAYFRNRAPLDDSGMPKDRFSAEMPDATLATLKIQPSEPRDSAVYFCASQRALAGATDTQYFGPGTRLTVL.

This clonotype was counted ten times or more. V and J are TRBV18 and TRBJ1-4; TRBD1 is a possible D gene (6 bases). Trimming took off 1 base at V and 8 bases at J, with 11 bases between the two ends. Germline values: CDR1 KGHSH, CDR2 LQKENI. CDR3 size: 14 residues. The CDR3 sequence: CASSPQGHAEKLFF. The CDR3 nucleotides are TGTGCCAGCTCACCACAGGGACATGCAGAAAAACTGTTTTTT.

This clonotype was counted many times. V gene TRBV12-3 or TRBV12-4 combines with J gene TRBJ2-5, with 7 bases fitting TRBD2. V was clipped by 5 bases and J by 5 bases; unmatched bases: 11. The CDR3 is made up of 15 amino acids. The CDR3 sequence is CASSLGLSLRETQYF. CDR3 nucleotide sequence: TGTGCCAGCAGTCTGGGACTATCTTTACGGGAGACCCAGTACTTC.

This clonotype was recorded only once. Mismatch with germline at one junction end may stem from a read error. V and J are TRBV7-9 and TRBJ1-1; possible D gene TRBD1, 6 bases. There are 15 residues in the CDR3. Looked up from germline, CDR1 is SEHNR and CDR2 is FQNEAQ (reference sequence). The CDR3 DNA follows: TGTGTCAGCAGCTCCCCCCGAACAGGGAGCACTGAAGCTTTCTTT. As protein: CVSSSPRTGSTEAFF.

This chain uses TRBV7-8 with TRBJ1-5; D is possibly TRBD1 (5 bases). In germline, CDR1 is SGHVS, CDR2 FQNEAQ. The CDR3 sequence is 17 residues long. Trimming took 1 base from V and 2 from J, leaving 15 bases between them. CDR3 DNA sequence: TGTGCCAGCAGCTTAGGAGTTGGGGCGTCGGGCAATCAGCCCCAGCATTTT. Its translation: CASSLGVGASGNQPQHF.